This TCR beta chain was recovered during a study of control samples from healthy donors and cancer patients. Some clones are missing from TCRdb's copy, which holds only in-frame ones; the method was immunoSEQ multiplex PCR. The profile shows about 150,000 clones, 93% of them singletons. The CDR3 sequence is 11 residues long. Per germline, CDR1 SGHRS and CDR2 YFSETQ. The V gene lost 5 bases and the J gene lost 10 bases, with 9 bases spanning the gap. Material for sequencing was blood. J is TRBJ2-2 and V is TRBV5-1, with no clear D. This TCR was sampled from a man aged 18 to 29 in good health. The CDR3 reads CASSRSLELFF. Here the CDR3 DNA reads TGCGCCAGCAGTCGCAGCTTGGAGCTGTTTTTT.